This is a list of T cell receptor beta chains from one sample in a study of low-dose radiotherapy and immunotherapy resistance in tumors. TCRdb reprocessed the reads via MiXCR and lists one record per CDR3 protein. The sample lists about 84,000 distinct CDR3 sequences, 15% to 20% seen once, with approximately 1.5% in the top ten. Material: PBMCs, obtained after low-dose radiotherapy plus immunotherapy. These receptors all stem from a male donor with prostate cancer. Both conserved end residues are part of each CDR3. The order of the fields is D gene, clone size, J gene, V gene, CDR3 length, CDR3 protein, CDR3 DNA. The D gene is left open where the match is weak. Part of the rows lack a size; the others show once, few, many or a class for expanded clones.

D: TRBD2; size: many; J: TRBJ2-3; V: TRBV27; length: 18; CDR3: CASSLGLAGPQSTDTQYF; DNA: TGTGCCAGCAGTTTAGGGCTAGCGGGGCCCCAAAGCACAGATACGCAGTATTTT
D: -; size: many; J: TRBJ2-7; V: TRBV28; length: 11; CDR3: CASTAGYEQYF; DNA: TGTGCCAGCACCGCGGGCTACGAGCAGTACTTC
D: -; size: many; J: TRBJ2-3; V: TRBV12-3/TRBV12-4; length: 15; CDR3: CASSRRDTLTDTQYF; DNA: TGTGCCAGCAGTCGCCGGGACACCCTCACAGATACGCAGTATTTT
D: -; size: many; J: TRBJ2-5; V: TRBV6-2/TRBV6-3; length: 13; CDR3: CASSPGPKETQYF; DNA: TGTGCCAGCAGTCCGGGCCCTAAAGAGACCCAGTACTTC
D: -; size: many; J: TRBJ2-3; V: TRBV28; length: 16; CDR3: CASSGDVGAFTDTQYF; DNA: TGTGCCAGCAGTGGGGACGTGGGGGCCTTCACAGATACGCAGTATTTT
D: TRBD1; size: many; J: TRBJ2-3; V: TRBV28; length: 14; CDR3: CASRGQWGSNTQYF; DNA: TGTGCCAGCAGGGGACAGTGGGGATCGAATACGCAGTATTTT
D: -; size: many; J: TRBJ2-1; V: TRBV11-3; length: 16; CDR3: CASREGVGGSTNEQFF; DNA: TGTGCCAGCAGGGAAGGGGTAGGGGGATCCACGAATGAGCAGTTCTTC
D: -; size: -; J: TRBJ2-7; V: TRBV7-9; length: 13; CDR3: CASSLASTNEQYF; DNA: TGTGCCAGCAGCTTAGCCTCTACCAACGAGCAGTACTTC
D: -; size: many; J: TRBJ2-2; V: TRBV29-1; length: 14; CDR3: CSVVGSRNTGELFF; DNA: TGCAGCGTTGTGGGTAGCAGGAACACCGGGGAGCTGTTTTTT
D: -; size: many; J: TRBJ2-3; V: TRBV11-3; length: 13; CDR3: CASSYHGTDTQYF; DNA: TGTGCCAGCAGCTATCATGGCACAGATACGCAGTATTTT
D: -; size: many; J: TRBJ2-1; V: TRBV24-1; length: 13; CDR3: CATSDRGYNEQFF; DNA: TGTGCCACCAGTGATCGCGGATACAATGAGCAGTTCTTC
D: TRBD1; size: many; J: TRBJ1-6; V: TRBV11-2; length: 13; CDR3: CASSNTGTGVLHF; DNA: TGTGCCAGCAGCAATACCGGGACAGGGGTACTCCACTTT
D: -; size: many; J: TRBJ2-7; V: TRBV20-1; length: 14; CDR3: CSASQTALPYEQYF; DNA: TGCAGTGCTAGTCAGACAGCGCTTCCCTACGAGCAGTACTTC
D: -; size: many; J: TRBJ2-7; V: TRBV18; length: 15; CDR3: CASSPQEAVAYEQYF; DNA: TGTGCCAGCTCACCCCAGGAGGCAGTAGCCTACGAGCAGTACTTC
D: TRBD1; size: many; J: TRBJ2-3; V: TRBV7-9; length: 16; CDR3: CASSPATGISTDTQYF; DNA: TGTGCCAGCAGCCCAGCGACAGGGATTAGCACAGATACGCAGTATTTT
D: -; size: -; J: TRBJ2-7; V: TRBV27; length: 14; CDR3: CASSPVGGQRFKYF; DNA: TGTGCCAGCAGTCCCGTAGGGGGGCAGCGATTTAAGTACTTC
D: TRBD1; size: many; J: TRBJ1-2; V: TRBV4-2; length: 17; CDR3: CASSQGTGGASDYGYTF; DNA: TGTGCCAGCAGCCAAGGGACAGGGGGCGCGTCCGACTATGGCTACACCTTC
D: -; size: many; J: TRBJ2-7; V: TRBV6-1; length: 13; CDR3: CASSAPVSYEQYF; DNA: TGTGCCAGCAGTGCCCCAGTCTCCTACGAGCAGTACTTC
D: -; size: many; J: TRBJ2-1; V: TRBV9; length: 13; CDR3: CASSVGEEALQFF; DNA: TGTGCCAGCAGCGTAGGAGAAGAGGCCCTGCAGTTCTTC
D: TRBD2; size: many; J: TRBJ2-1; V: TRBV20-1; length: 16; CDR3: CSASIPLAGGQNEQFF; DNA: TGCAGTGCTAGTATCCCGCTAGCGGGAGGGCAGAATGAGCAGTTCTTC
D: -; size: -; J: TRBJ1-3; V: TRBV12-3/TRBV12-4; length: 13; CDR3: CASSLGTGNTIYF; DNA: TGTGCCAGCAGTTTAGGAACTGGAAACACCATATATTTT
D: -; size: many; J: TRBJ2-7; V: TRBV7-2; length: 13; CDR3: CASSLSYGNEQYF; DNA: TGTGCCAGCAGCTTAAGTTACGGTAATGAGCAGTACTTC
D: -; size: many; J: TRBJ2-3; V: TRBV9; length: 17; CDR3: CASSVEAGRGTTDTQYF; DNA: TGTGCCAGCAGCGTAGAAGCGGGCAGGGGAACCACAGATACGCAGTATTTT
D: -; size: many; J: TRBJ1-1; V: TRBV4-1; length: 13; CDR3: CASSLREGTEAFF; DNA: TGCGCCAGCAGCCTCAGGGAAGGCACTGAAGCTTTCTTT
D: -; size: many; J: TRBJ2-1; V: TRBV20-1; length: 13; CDR3: CSAPRTLINEQFF; DNA: TGCAGTGCCCCTAGGACTTTAATAAATGAGCAGTTCTTC
D: -; size: many; J: TRBJ2-5; V: TRBV7-9; length: 14; CDR3: CASSYTGIQETQYF; DNA: TGTGCCAGCAGCTACACAGGGATCCAAGAGACCCAGTACTTC
D: TRBD2; size: -; J: TRBJ2-1; V: TRBV4-1; length: 16; CDR3: CASSQYGTSGSNEQFF; DNA: TGCGCCAGCAGCCAATACGGGACTAGCGGGAGTAATGAGCAGTTCTTC